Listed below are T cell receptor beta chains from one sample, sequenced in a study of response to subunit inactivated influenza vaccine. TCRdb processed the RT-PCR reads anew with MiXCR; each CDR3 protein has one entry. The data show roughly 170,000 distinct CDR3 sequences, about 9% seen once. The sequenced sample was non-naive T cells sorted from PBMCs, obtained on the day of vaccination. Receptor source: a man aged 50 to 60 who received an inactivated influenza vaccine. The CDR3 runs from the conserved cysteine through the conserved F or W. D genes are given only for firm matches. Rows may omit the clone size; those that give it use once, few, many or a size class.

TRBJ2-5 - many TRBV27 TGTGCCAGCAGCTTTACTGGGCTCCAAGAGACCCAGTACTTC CASSFTGLQETQYF
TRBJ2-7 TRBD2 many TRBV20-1 TGCAGTGCGAGGGGACTAGCGACTCGGTACGAGCAGTACTTC CSARGLATRYEQYF
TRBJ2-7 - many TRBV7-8 TGTGCCAGCACCCCGCGTGGGGCCCTTAATTTCCGCACCTCCCCCATCGAGCAGTACTTC CASTPRGALNFRTSPIEQYF
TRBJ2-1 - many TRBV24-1 TGTGCCACCAGTGATTTGCTGCGTGGTGAGCAGTTCTTC CATSDLLRGEQFF
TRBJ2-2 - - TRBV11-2 TGTGCCAGCAGCCTCAGACAGCAGAACACCGGGGAGCTGTTTTTT CASSLRQQNTGELFF
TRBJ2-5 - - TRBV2 TGTGCCAGCAGTCGCGGCGCACTTCAAGAGACCCAGTACTTC CASSRGALQETQYF
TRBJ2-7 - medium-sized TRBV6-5 TGTGCCAGCAGTTTTGGCAGCTCCTACGAGCAGTACTTC CASSFGSSYEQYF
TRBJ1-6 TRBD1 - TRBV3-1 TGTGCCAGCAGCCGTGTGGGACAGGCCTGGGGGTCACCCCTCCACTTT CASSRVGQAWGSPLHF
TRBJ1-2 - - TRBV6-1 TGTGCCAGCAGTGATCCGATTGCCCGAGGGTCTGGCTACACCTTC CASSDPIARGSGYTF
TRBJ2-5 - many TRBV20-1 TGCAGTGCTAGAAGCAGGGGACGTGAGACCCAGTACTTC CSARSRGRETQYF
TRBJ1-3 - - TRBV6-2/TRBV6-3 TGTGCCAGCAGTTACCCGGACAGCCGAAACACCATATATTTT CASSYPDSRNTIYF
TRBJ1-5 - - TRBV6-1 TGTGCCAGCAGAGGGACACTGGATCAGCCCCAGCATTTT CASRGTLDQPQHF
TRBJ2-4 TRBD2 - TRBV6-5 TGTGCCAGCAGTTCCCGGGAGGGCCGCGGCCCCCTAGCCAAAAACATTCAGTACTTC CASSSREGRGPLAKNIQYF
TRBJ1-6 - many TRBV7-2 TGTGCCAGCAGCTTGTCCCAGAATTCACCCCTCCACTTT CASSLSQNSPLHF
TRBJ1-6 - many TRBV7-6 TGTGCCAGCAGCTTAGCCGGGACGGAAAATTCACCCCTCCACTTT CASSLAGTENSPLHF
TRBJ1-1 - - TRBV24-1 TGTGCCACCAGTGAGGCAGGGGAAGCTTTCTTT CATSEAGEAFF
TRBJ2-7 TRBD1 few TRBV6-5 TGTGCCAGCAGTTACGGGACAGGGGACTACGAGCAGTACTTC CASSYGTGDYEQYF
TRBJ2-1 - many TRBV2 TGTGCCAGCACACGACTCCTTTACAATGAGCAGTTCTTC CASTRLLYNEQFF
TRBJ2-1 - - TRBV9 TGTGCCAGCAGCGCCGTTAATAATGAGCAGTTCTTC CASSAVNNEQFF
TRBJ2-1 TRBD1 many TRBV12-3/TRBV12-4 TGTGCCAGCAGTTTGAACAGGGGGCTCTACAATGAGCAGTTCTTC CASSLNRGLYNEQFF
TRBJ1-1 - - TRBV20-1 TGCAGTGCTAGCTTCAGCCAGAACACTGAAGCTTTCTTT CSASFSQNTEAFF
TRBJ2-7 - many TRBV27 TGTGCCAGCAGTTTATTCCCGGGACAAAGCTACGAGCAGTACTTC CASSLFPGQSYEQYF
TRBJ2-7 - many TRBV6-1 TGTGCCAGCAGGCCGACAGGCCGCTCCTACGAGCAGTACTTC CASRPTGRSYEQYF
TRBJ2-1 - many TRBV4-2 TGTGCCAGCAGCGCAGCGGAGAGCTCCTACAATGAGCAGTTCTTC CASSAAESSYNEQFF
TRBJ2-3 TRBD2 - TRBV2 TGTGCCAGCAGTGAAGCCCCGGGACTAGCGGATACGCAGTATTTT CASSEAPGLADTQYF
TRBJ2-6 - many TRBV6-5 TGTGCCAGCAGTTACAGCTCTGGGGCCAACGTCCTGACTTTC CASSYSSGANVLTF
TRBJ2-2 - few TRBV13 TGTGCCAGCAGCTTAGCCCGGCCGCGCGGGTCGTACGGAGCTGGGGAGCTGTTTTTT CASSLARPRGSYGAGELFF
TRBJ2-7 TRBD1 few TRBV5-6 TGTGCCAGCAGCTTGGCCTTCCGTGTGACAGGGGGTTACGAGCAGTACTTC CASSLAFRVTGGYEQYF
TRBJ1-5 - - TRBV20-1 TGCAGTGCTCTAGGCCCGTATGGGAATCAGCCCCAGCATTTT CSALGPYGNQPQHF
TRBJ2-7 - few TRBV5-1 TGCGCCAGCAGCAAGACCCGCGACTACGAGCAGTACTTC CASSKTRDYEQYF
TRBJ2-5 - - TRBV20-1 TGCAGTGCTAGTATTAGCGGTAGGGCCCAAGAGACCCAGTACTTC CSASISGRAQETQYF
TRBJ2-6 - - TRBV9 TGTGCCAGCAGCGTAAGGAAGGGCGCCAACGTCCTGACTTTC CASSVRKGANVLTF
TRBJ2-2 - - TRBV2 TGTGCCCGCTGGGGGGGCAGGCGAATAATCGCGAACACCGGGGAGCTGTTTTTT CARWGGRRIIANTGELFF
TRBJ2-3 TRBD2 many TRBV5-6 TGTGCCAGCAGCTTACGTTTTTGGCTAGCGGGAGGGAAGGATACGCAGTATTTT CASSLRFWLAGGKDTQYF
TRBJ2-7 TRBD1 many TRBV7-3 TGTGCCAGCAGCTTAAATTATGGGACAGGGGCCCAGGAGCAGTACTTC CASSLNYGTGAQEQYF
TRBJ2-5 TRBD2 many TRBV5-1 TGCGCCAGCAGATCCGGGACTAGCGGGGTCCAAGAGACCCAGTACTTC CASRSGTSGVQETQYF
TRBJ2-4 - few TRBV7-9 TGTGCCAGCAGCATTACAGGGTTGGCCAAAAACATTCAGTACTTC CASSITGLAKNIQYF
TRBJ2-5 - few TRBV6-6 TGTGCCACCCGTAGTTTGGCCCAAGAGACCCAGTACTTC CATRSLAQETQYF
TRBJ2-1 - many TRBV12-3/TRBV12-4 TGTGCCAGCACTCCTTCTGAGTTCAATGAGCAGTTCTTC CASTPSEFNEQFF
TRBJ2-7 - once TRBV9 TGTGCCAGCAGCGTCGGGGGCCCTGCCGCCTACGAGCAGTACTTC CASSVGGPAAYEQYF
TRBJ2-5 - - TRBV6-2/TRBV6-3 TGTGCCAGCAGTTACAACACCGGCCAAGAGACCCAGTACTTC CASSYNTGQETQYF
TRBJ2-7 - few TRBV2 TGTGCCAGCAGTGAAGCGGGCACGGGTGGTTGGGAGCAGTACTTC CASSEAGTGGWEQYF